This TCR beta chain stems from a study of OX40 agonist ivuxolimab in advanced cancers. Study context: It was permissible to have had prior anti-PD-1, anti-PD-L1 or anti-CTLA-4 therapy, and about 40% had some. Findings of the study overall: Normalized expansion of T-cell clones was also low for some nonresponders. CD4+ T cells averaged fewer expanded clones than CD8+ T cells.

CDR1 is SEHNR, CDR2 FQNEAQ, per germline (reference sequence). V shed 4 bases, J shed 5 bases, and the junction held 2 bases outside the gene matches. The CDR3 length is 12 residues. A note on this clone: What it binds is unknown.

Assay used: immunoSEQ multiplex PCR; TCRdb lists only in-frame clones, some missing. The sample carries some 54,000 clones, 77% recorded once. The TCR originated in an adult with an advanced solid tumor such as melanoma, head and neck, liver or kidney cancer. The rearrangement uses TRBV7-9 and TRBJ2-7; 7 positions agree with TRBD1. The material was CD4+ or CD8+ T cells sorted from blood, obtained in a trial of the OX40 agonist ivuxolimab. The chain's CDR3 is CASSSTGDEQYF. CDR3 nucleotide sequence: TGTGCCAGCAGCTCTACAGGGGACGAGCAGTACTTC.